This T cell receptor beta chain appears in the sequencing data of a study of shared clonotypes between healthy human individuals. Study-level findings and limits: Naive subsets typically showed greater estimated richness than memory subsets.

At a deep level, the assay was run. The assay was immunoSEQ multiplex PCR, and TCRdb's table has in-frame clones only and misses some. The table includes about 640,000 clones, about three quarters detected once. A note on this clone: Its antigen remains unidentified.

Sequenced material: memory CD4+ T cells sorted from blood. Subset noted: CD45RA-negative fraction. The receptor was isolated from a young woman in good health.

CDR3 residues: CASSLLNSYYEQYF. The CDR3 DNA reads TGTGCCAGCAGCTTACTAAACAGCTACTACGAGCAGTACTTC. V is TRBV7-2 and J is TRBJ2-7, with D unresolved. With 2 bases removed from V and 3 bases from J, the gap between germline ends came to 11 bases. Germline V gives CDR1 SGHTA, CDR2 FQGNSA. The CDR3 length is 14 residues.